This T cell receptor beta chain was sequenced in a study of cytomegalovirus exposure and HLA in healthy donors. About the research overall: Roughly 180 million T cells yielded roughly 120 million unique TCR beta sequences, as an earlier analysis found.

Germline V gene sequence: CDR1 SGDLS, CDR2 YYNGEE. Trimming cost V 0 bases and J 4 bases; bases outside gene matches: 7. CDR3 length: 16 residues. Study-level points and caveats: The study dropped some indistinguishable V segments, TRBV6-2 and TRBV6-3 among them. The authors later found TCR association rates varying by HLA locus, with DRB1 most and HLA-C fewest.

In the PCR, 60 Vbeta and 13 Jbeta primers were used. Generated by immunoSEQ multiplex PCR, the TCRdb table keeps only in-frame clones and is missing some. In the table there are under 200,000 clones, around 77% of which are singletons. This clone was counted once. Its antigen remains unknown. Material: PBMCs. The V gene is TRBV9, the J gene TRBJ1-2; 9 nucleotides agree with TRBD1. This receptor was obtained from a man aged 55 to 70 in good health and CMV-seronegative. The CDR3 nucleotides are TGTGCCAGCAGCGTAGCCTCTGGGACAGGGCTCTATGGCTACACCTTC. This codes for CASSVASGTGLYGYTF.